This TCR beta chain stems from a study of identical twins. Broader study findings: The models gave estimates that fell short of the out-of-frame TCR alpha sharing seen in monozygotic twins. Insertions were reduced in abundant cord blood beta clonotypes but not in memory repertoires. Potential partial confounding of zero-insertion analyses by invariant MAIT and iNKT cells was noted. When twins shared out-of-frame alpha sequences, those sequences had excess low generation probability.

TCRdb called the 5' RACE reads again in MiXCR, with one record for every CDR3 protein. The data hold some 320,000 distinct CDR3 sequences, with roughly an eighth observed a single time. On this clonotype itself: Its specificity is unknown.

CDR1 is KGHDR and CDR2 is SFDVKD in the germline V gene. This CDR3 region has 15 residues. The ends were cut back, 4 bases at V and 0 bases at J, with 11 bases in the middle. These sequences were also reported in another study, on yellow fever vaccine responses in identical twins.

This sequence originates from a woman aged 18 to 35 in good health. The J gene is TRBJ1-1, the V gene TRBV24-1; D call uncertain. The sample was CD8+ T cells sorted from blood. CDR3 sequence reads: CATSEGKQMNTEAFF. The CDR3 DNA follows: TGTGCCACCAGTGAGGGGAAACAAATGAACACTGAAGCTTTCTTT.